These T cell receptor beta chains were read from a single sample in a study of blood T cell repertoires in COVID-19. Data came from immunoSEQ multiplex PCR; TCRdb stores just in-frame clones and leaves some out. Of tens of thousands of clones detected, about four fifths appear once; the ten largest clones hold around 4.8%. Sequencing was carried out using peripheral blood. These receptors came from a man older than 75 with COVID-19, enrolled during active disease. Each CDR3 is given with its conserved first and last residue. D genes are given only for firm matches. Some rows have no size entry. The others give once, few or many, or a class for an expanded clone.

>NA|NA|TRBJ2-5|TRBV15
TGTGCCACCAGCAGAGATTTTGGGGGGGCGCGATTTGAGACCCAGTACTTC
CATSRDFGGARFETQYF
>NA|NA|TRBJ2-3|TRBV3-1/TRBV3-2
TGTGCCAGCAGCCCCGGGGGGCTAGCTGTTACAGATACGCAGTATTTT
CASSPGGLAVTDTQYF
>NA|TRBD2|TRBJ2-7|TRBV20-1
TGCAGTGCTAGTATACCTAGCGGGAGCGTCGGCGAGCAGTACTTC
CSASIPSGSVGEQYF
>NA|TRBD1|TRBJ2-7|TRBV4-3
TGCGCCAGCAGCCGAACACTGGACAGGTCTCAGGGCGAGCAGTACTTC
CASSRTLDRSQGEQYF
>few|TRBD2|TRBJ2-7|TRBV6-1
TGTGCCAGCAGTGATCCGACTAGCGGGAGCTCCTACGAGCAGTACTTC
CASSDPTSGSSYEQYF
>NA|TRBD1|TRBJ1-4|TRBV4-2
TGTGCCAGCAGCCCTGGGGGACAGCTTAATGAAAAACTGTTTTTT
CASSPGGQLNEKLFF
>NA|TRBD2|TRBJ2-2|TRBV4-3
TGCGCCAGCAGCCCCCACATAAGCGGGGGGGTAAACACCGGGGAGCTGTTTTTT
CASSPHISGGVNTGELFF
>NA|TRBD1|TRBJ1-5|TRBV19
TGTGCCAGTAGTACGGGGACAGGGGGAACGAGCAATCAGCCCCAGCATTTT
CASSTGTGGTSNQPQHF
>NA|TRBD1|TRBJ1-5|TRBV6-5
TGTGCCAGCAGACCCACAGGGGCCCTGGGTCAGCCCCAGCATTTT
CASRPTGALGQPQHF
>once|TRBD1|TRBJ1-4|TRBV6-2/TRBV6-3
TGTGCCAGCAGTTACGGGCAGGGGGACGAAAAACTGTTTTTT
CASSYGQGDEKLFF
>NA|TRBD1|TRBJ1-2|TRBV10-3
TGTGCCATCAGTGAGCCAGGGAACAGGGGTGGTTATGGCTACACCTTC
CAISEPGNRGGYGYTF
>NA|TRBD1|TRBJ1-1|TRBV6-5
TGTGCCAGCAGTACCTGGACAGGGATCGAAGCTTTCTTT
CASSTWTGIEAFF
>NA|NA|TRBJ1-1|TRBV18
TGTGCCAGCTCGACGACAGGAGTTAACACTGAAGCTTTCTTT
CASSTTGVNTEAFF
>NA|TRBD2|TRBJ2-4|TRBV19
TGTGCCAGTAGTATAGAGCCCCAACGCCCCTTACTAGCGGGAGGGCTCAAAAACATTCAGTACTTC
CASSIEPQRPLLAGGLKNIQYF
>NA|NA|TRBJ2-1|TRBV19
TGTGCCAGTAGTATAGACTTAGCCCTTCCGCAGTTCTTC
CASSIDLALPQFF
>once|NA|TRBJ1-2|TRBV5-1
TGCGCCAGCAGCTTAGGGGGGGTTTATGGCTACACCTTC
CASSLGGVYGYTF
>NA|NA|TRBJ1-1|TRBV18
TGTGCCAGCTCACCAAGGTACTCAGACCTATCGGGGGCTGAAGCTTTCTTT
CASSPRYSDLSGAEAFF
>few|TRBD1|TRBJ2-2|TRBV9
TGTGCCAGCAGCGCCATGGACAGGCGGACCGGGGAGCTGTTTTTT
CASSAMDRRTGELFF
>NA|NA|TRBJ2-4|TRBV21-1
TGTGCCAGCAGCAAATGGTCCCGGGACAGCAAAGACCTTCTAGCCAAAAACATTCAGTACTTC
CASSKWSRDSKDLLAKNIQYF
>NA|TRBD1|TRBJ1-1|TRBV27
TGTGCCAGCAGTTTTGTGGGACAGAGCGAAGCTTTCTTT
CASSFVGQSEAFF
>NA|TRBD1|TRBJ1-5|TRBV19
TGTGCCAGTAGCAGAACAGGGGGTAGCAATCAGCCCCAGCATTTT
CASSRTGGSNQPQHF
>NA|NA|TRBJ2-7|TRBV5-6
TGTGCCAGCAGCACGGGTTGGCAGGGTTCCCACTCGCAGTACTTC
CASSTGWQGSHSQYF
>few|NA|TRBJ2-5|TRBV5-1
TGCGCCAGCAGCGGGGAGGAAGAGACCCAGTACTTC
CASSGEEETQYF
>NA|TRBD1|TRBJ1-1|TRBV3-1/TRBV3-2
TGTGCCAGCAAACCTTTTGGGACAGGGGGCTGGGCTGAAGCTTTCTTT
CASKPFGTGGWAEAFF
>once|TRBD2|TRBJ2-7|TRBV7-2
TGTGCCAGCAGCCAAGGACTATTAGCGACTAGCGGGGCCCGGATGTACTTC
CASSQGLLATSGARMYF
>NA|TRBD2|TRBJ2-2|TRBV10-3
TGTGCCATCAGGGCCGGACTAGCGGGGAGCACCGGGGAGCTGTTTTTT
CAIRAGLAGSTGELFF
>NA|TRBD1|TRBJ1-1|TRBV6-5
TGTGCCAGCAGTTACAGTAATCCAGGGGGCACTGAAGCTTTCTTT
CASSYSNPGGTEAFF
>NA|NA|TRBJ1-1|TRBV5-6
TGTGCCAGCAGCTTGGCAGTGAACACTGAAGCTTTCTTT
CASSLAVNTEAFF
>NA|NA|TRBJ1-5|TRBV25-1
TGTGCCAGCAGTGCCAGGGTGAGCAATCAGCCCCAGCATTTT
CASSARVSNQPQHF
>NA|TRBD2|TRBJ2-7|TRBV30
TGTGCCTGGAGTGTAGGAGCGGGGGGTTACGAGCAGTACTTC
CAWSVGAGGYEQYF
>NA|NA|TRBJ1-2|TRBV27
TGTGCCAGCAGTTTAATGGCCAACTATGGCTACACCTTC
CASSLMANYGYTF
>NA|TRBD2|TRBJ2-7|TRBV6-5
TGTGCCAGTCGGGGCGTAGCGGGGAGGGTTTACGAGCAGTACTTC
CASRGVAGRVYEQYF
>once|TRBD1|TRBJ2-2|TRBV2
TGTGCCAGCAAACTCGTGACAGGGAGCACCGGGGAGCTGTTTTTT
CASKLVTGSTGELFF
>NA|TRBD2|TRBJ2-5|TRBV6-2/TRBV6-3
TGTGCCAGCAGTCCATCACTAGCGGGGGTTGAGACCCAGTACTTC
CASSPSLAGVETQYF
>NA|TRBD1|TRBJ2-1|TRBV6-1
TGTGCCAGCAGTGGTGGACAGGGACCATCCTACAATGAGCAGTTCTTC
CASSGGQGPSYNEQFF
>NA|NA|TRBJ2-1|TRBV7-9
TGTGCCAGCAGCTTAGAGACAGTTTACAATGAGCAGTTCTTC
CASSLETVYNEQFF
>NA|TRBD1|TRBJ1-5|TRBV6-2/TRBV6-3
TGTGCCAGCAGTAGAACAGGGGCCCTCAATCAGCCCCAGCATTTT
CASSRTGALNQPQHF
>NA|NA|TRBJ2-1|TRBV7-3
TGTGCCAGCAGCTTTTCGGGGGGACAAGGTGAGCAGTTCTTC
CASSFSGGQGEQFF
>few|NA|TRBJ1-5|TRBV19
TGTGCCAGTAGTAAGGTGCCAGGGAGGGGAGCCCGTAGCAATCAGCCCCAGCATTTT
CASSKVPGRGARSNQPQHF
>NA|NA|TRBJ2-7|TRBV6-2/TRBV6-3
TGTGCCAGCAGTGGCTGGGGCAAAAGCTCCTACGAGCAGTACTTC
CASSGWGKSSYEQYF
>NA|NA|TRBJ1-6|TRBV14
TGTGCCAGCAGCCTAGACAGTGCCCCCAATTCACCCCTCCACTTT
CASSLDSAPNSPLHF
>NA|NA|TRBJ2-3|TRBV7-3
TGTGCCAGCAGCTTAAAAGGGGCAGATACGCAGTATTTT
CASSLKGADTQYF
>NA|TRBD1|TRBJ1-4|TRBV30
TGTGCCTGGAGTGATCTAGGGGGCGCAGGAAAACTGTTTTTT
CAWSDLGGAGKLFF
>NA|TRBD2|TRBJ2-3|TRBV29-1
TGCAGCGTGGGAGCGGGGGGTACAGATACGCAGTATTTT
CSVGAGGTDTQYF
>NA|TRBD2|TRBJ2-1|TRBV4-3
TGCGCCAGCAGCCAAGATGCTGGCGGGGGTGACTACAATGAGCAGTTCTTC
CASSQDAGGGDYNEQFF